This T cell receptor (beta chain) derives from a study of identical twins (dated by TCRdb to between 2015 and 2016). Some background on the complete study: TCR alpha and beta repertoires from monozygotic twins, unrelated adults of various ages and cord blood were deep-sequenced to test whether fetal clonotypes persist. To rule out contamination, the twin experiments were replicated at different times with different library preparation protocols.

Libraries came from 5' RACE. The data were produced on an Illumina HiSeq 2000. A universal primer binding site was added through template switching, and the final cDNA carried a unique molecular identifier so that TCR cDNA molecules could be counted accurately. First-strand cDNA for TCR alpha and beta chains was synthesized from specific primers in the conserved constant-segment region. To control for contamination, every cDNA library was double barcoded, receiving both a SMART-Mk sample barcode and Illumina barcodes. TruSeq adapter sequences, together with Illumina sample barcodes, were added in two successive PCR steps. The Illumina HiSeq platform was used with custom primers to sequence TCR alpha and beta cDNA libraries. Concerning the study's data processing: Unique molecular identifiers were extracted from raw reads with MiGEC, and CDR3 positions were determined with MiXCR. For each individual, recombination models were inferred using an EM algorithm with the repgenHMM and IGoR tools. The tcR package in R was used for shared clonotype analysis, with sharing normalized by the product of cloneset sizes. To study raw recombination free of thymic and clonal selection effects, out-of-frame nonproductive sequences were analyzed. The public sequencing data were trimmed at Q25 with fastp and processed into clonotypes with MiXCR by TCRdb, which kept only in-frame beta chains. Here each entry gathers all rows of one CDR3 protein and keeps the most common genes and DNA. The V and J calls were not made by the authors but by TCRdb's processing. This sample has under 350,000 distinct CDR3 sequences in its table, and roughly 9.8% of those were observed once. Together, the top ten hold 6% to 8.5% of the sample.

Looking up the germline V gene yields CDR1 SGDLS and CDR2 YYNGEE. The CDR3 numbers 17 residues from cysteine through phenylalanine. Of all the DNA, just the CDR3 is kept, 51 bases in frame from base 1. The junction shows trimming of 0 bases on V and 3 bases on J, plus 18 bases between the germline ends. The research as a whole found: Zero-insertion analyses could be partly confounded by invariant T cells such as MAIT and iNKT, although diverse VJ usage argued against such confounding for most clonotypes. A weaker excess of twin sharing was found in beta out-of-frame sequences because the signal-to-noise ratio was lowered by fewer shared sequences. Because the same donors could not be followed over many years, conclusions were based on cross-sectional statistical analysis. Out-of-frame TCR alpha sharing in monozygotic twins was systematically underestimated by recombination models, whereas sharing between unrelated individuals was in agreement with the recombination models. Compared with coincidental sharing between unrelated individuals, out-of-frame TCR alpha sequences shared between twins had an excess of sequences with low generation probability. Fewer insertions were carried by abundant cord blood beta clonotypes, a similar but weaker trend appeared in young adult naive repertoires, and no such trend appeared in memory repertoires.

This clonotype was seen a handful of times. Its antigen has not been determined. Base qualities are not recorded, but no much larger clone differs from it by a single base. Every donor in the study was a healthy Caucasian. Three pairs of female monozygotic twins, all aged roughly 18 to 29 years, were included in the twin cohort. Positive isolation kits from Invitrogen were used to isolate CD4+ and CD8+ T cell populations. The same sample was also used in a study of yellow fever vaccine responses in identical twins. The second study's paper adds: The authors reported that the T cell response to vaccination in identical twins appeared partly convergent and partly personalized. In identical twins, the study followed T cell clones that responded to the vaccine with precision.

The chain is made from TRBV9 and TRBJ2-5; the D gene is perhaps TRBD2, from 6 matching bases. The receptor was derived from a woman under 30 in good health. The sample was CD8+ T cells sorted from blood. DNA sequence: TGTGCCAGCAGCGTAGGGTTAGTTTGGGGCGGGGAAGAGACCCAGTACTTC. Its translation reads: CASSVGLVWGGEETQYF.